The entry that follows covers one TCR beta chain sequence. Its target is not known. Method: immunoSEQ multiplex PCR; TCRdb's copy keeps in-frame clones and lacks some. The sample includes under 70,000 clones, about 89% of them seen just once. The data derive from a study of identifying expanded T cells in peripheral blood. V lost 1 base, J lost 4 bases, and 13 bases lay in between. CDR3 length equals 15 residues. CDR1 and CDR2 (germline): SGHAT, FQNNGV. Collection occurred without any documented infections or immune events in donors. Study-level points and caveats: Clone count variance between approximately two-week samples rose with total template count.

This chain joins TRBV11-2 and TRBJ2-5; unclear D gene. Sequenced input: blood. The clonotype originates from a person aged 18-70 years in good health. This CDR3 is CASSLGPSDGETQYF. As DNA, the CDR3 is TGTGCCAGCAGCTTAGGACCGTCGGATGGAGAGACCCAGTACTTC.